This record looks at one TCR beta chain sequence and its context. From germline, CDR1 is SGHRS and CDR2 YFSETQ. V was shortened by 3 bases and J by 4 bases, with 19 bases between the two germline ends. The CDR3 extends over 16 amino acids. Generated by immunoSEQ multiplex PCR, the TCRdb table keeps only in-frame clones and is missing some. The data show roughly 120,000 clones, 82% seen once. This sample is part of a study of blood T cell repertoires in COVID-19. This sequence was found in a man between 65 and 80 years old with acute or convalescent COVID-19. The chain carries TRBV5-1 and TRBJ2-5, with D maybe TRBD2 (6 bases). Sequenced sample: peripheral blood. CDR3 coding DNA: TGCGCCAGCAGCTCGAAGGAGAGCCTGGGGGGAGAGACCCAGTACTTC. Translated, it gives CASSSKESLGGETQYF.